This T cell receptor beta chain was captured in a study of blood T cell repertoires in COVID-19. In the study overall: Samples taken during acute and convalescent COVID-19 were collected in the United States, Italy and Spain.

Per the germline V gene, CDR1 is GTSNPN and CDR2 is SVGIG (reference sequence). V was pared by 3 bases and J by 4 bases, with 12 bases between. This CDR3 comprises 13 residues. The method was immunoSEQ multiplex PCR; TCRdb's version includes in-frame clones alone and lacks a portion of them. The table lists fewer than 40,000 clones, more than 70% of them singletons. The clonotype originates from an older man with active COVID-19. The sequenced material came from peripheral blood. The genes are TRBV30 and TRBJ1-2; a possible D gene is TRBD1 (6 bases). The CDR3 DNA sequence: TGTGCCTGGAGGCGTGACAGGCCCTATGGCTACACCTTC. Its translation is CAWRRDRPYGYTF.